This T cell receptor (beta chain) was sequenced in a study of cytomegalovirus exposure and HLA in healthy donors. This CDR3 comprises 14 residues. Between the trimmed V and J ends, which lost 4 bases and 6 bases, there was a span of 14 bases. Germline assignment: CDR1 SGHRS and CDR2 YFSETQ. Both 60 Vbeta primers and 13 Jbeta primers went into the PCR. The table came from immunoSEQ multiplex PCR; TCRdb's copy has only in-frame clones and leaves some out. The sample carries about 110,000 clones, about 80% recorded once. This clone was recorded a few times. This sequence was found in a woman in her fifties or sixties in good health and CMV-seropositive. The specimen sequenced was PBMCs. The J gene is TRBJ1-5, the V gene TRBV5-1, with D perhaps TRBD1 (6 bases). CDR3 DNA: TGCGCCAGCAGCCCGGAGGTGGGGGCTCAGCCCCAGCATTTT. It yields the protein CASSPEVGAQPQHF.